The 20 T cell receptor beta chains listed next were all sequenced from one sample in a study of Ad26.COV2.S vaccination and SARS-CoV-2 variants. Libraries were prepared by immunoSEQ multiplex PCR; TCRdb keeps only in-frame clonotypes and omits some of them. The sample lists about 350,000 clones, about 90% occurring once. This material consisted of peripheral blood, taken after recovery from COVID-19. These receptors all come from a human donor who had recovered from COVID-19.

V gene TRBV11-2 combines with J gene TRBJ1-3; no clear D. The CDR3 extends over 13 amino acids. Trimming removed 7 bases at V and 3 bases at J, with 10 bases between. Germline CDR1 and CDR2: SGHAT and FQNNGV. The CDR3 DNA follows: TGTGCCAGCACAGGAGCTGATGGAAACACCATATATTTT. This encodes CASTGADGNTIYF.

The rearrangement links TRBV9 to TRBJ1-3; no reliable D call. Trimming took off 7 bases at V and 4 bases at J, with 18 bases between the two ends. The CDR3 covers 15 residues. CDR1 SGDLS and CDR2 YYNGEE come from the germline V gene. CDR3 sequence reads: CASQLTAEVGNTIYF. CDR3 nucleotide sequence: TGTGCCAGCCAACTCACGGCGGAGGTCGGAAACACCATATATTTT.

This chain connects TRBV2 to TRBJ1-1, with D unclear. CDR3 length equals 15 residues. Trimming stripped 1 base from V and 6 bases from J, with 15 bases between. The V gene's germline CDR1 is SNHLY and CDR2 FYNNEI. The CDR3 here is CASSEERSEYAEAFF. DNA for the CDR3: TGTGCCAGCAGTGAAGAAAGGAGCGAGTACGCTGAAGCTTTCTTT.

This rearrangement joins TRBV21-1 to TRBJ2-1; TRBD2, the table's D call, lacks a check against the DNA. TRBV21-1 is shown as a pseudogene. The CDR3 is 15 amino acids. DNA for the CDR3: TGTGCCAGCAGCGCGCGACTAGCGGGGAGCAGTGAGCAGTTCTTC. It specifies CASSARLAGSSEQFF.

The CDR3 nucleotides read TGTGCCAGCAGCTTTGGGCAGAAAAATTCACCCCTCCACTTT. It codes for CASSFGQKNSPLHF. The chain is built from TRBV7-9 and TRBJ1-6; D call uncertain. There are 14 residues in the CDR3. The germline CDR1 and CDR2 sequences are SEHNR and FQNEAQ (reference sequence). V was clipped by 3 bases and J by 7 bases, with 10 bases between them.

The rearrangement uses TRBV10-3 and TRBJ1-1, with D tentatively TRBD1 (5 bases). Looked up from germline, CDR1 is ENHRY and CDR2 is SYGVKD. Between the trimmed V and J ends, which lost 0 bases and 1 base, there was a span of 12 bases. CDR3 size: 16 residues. The CDR3 DNA reads TGTGCCATCAGTGAGTCGGCCGGGGGACCGAACACTGAAGCTTTCTTT. This gives the protein CAISESAGGPNTEAFF.

This CDR3 is CASSVSGGAAEQYF. The CDR3 DNA reads TGTGCCAGCAGCGTTAGCGGGGGGGCGGCCGAGCAGTACTTC. The chain couples TRBV9 to TRBJ2-7, with 11 positions matching TRBD2. J lost 6 bases, V lost 2 bases, and 4 bases had no gene match. CDR1 is SGDLS, CDR2 YYNGEE, per germline. The CDR3 sequence is 14 residues long.

V is TRBV7-8 and J is TRBJ2-5, with unresolved D. V lost 0 bases and J lost 4, with 6 bases in between. Germline V gene sequence: CDR1 SGHVS, CDR2 FQNEAQ. The CDR3 covers 13 residues. Here the CDR3 reads CASSLAGTETQYF. The CDR3 DNA follows: TGTGCCAGCAGCTTAGCAGGTACAGAGACCCAGTACTTC.

The rearrangement joins TRBV5-4 to TRBJ1-2; D may be TRBD1 (6 bases). CDR3 length: 16 amino acids. CDR1 and CDR2 (germline): SGHNT, YYREEE (reference sequence). V shed 6 bases and J shed 1 base, with 19 bases lying between them. The CDR3 DNA is TGTGCCAGCACACTGGCTGGAGAGGGACATAACTATGGCTACACCTTC. This codes for CASTLAGEGHNYGYTF.

The DNA of the CDR3 is TGTGCCAGCAGTCCATTGCAGGCCGTCGGGGAGCTGTTTTTT. This sequence encodes CASSPLQAVGELFF. The gene calls are TRBV6-5 and TRBJ2-2; D ambiguous. The germline V gene has CDR1 MNHEY and CDR2 SVGAGI. V lost 5 bases, J lost 7 bases, and 14 bases lay in between. The CDR3 covers 14 residues.

This clone has just a few counts. V is TRBV7-9 and J is TRBJ1-1, with 8 bases identical to TRBD1. Germline trimming cut 6 bases from V and 1 base from J; bases unmatched to any gene: 7. This CDR3 is 15 amino acids long. CDR1 and CDR2 (germline): SEHNR, FQNEAQ (reference sequence). CDR3 amino acids: CASSSRTGTNTEAFF. CDR3 sequence (DNA): TGTGCCAGCAGTTCACGGACAGGGACGAACACTGAAGCTTTCTTT. Together with reference TRBV7-9 and TRBJ1-1, the CDR3 gives the full variable domain: DTGVSQNPRHKITKRGQNVTFRCDPISEHNRLYWYRQTLGQGPEFLTYFQNEAQLEKSRLLSDRFSAERPKGSFSTLEIQRTEQGDSAMYLCASSSRTGTNTEAFFGQGTRLTVV.

This chain connects TRBV5-6 to TRBJ2-5; no clear D. The CDR3 contains 18 residues. The V end was cut by 2 bases, the J end by 2 bases, with 22 bases between. The germline CDR1 and CDR2 sequences are SGHDT and YYEEEE. The CDR3 reads CASSFPSSGWTSQETQYF. CDR3 in DNA: TGTGCCAGCAGCTTTCCCTCTTCCGGCTGGACCTCTCAAGAGACCCAGTACTTC.

The chain couples TRBV29-1 to TRBJ1-1, with D possibly being TRBD1 (5 bases). This CDR3 has 13 residues. Germline values: CDR1 SQVTM, CDR2 ANQGSEA. The germline V and J ends were trimmed by 4 bases and 7 bases, with 16 bases remaining between them. The CDR3 protein is CSVVPHWGNEAFF. The CDR3 nucleotides read TGCAGCGTTGTCCCTCATTGGGGCAATGAAGCTTTCTTT. Full variable domain (remainder filled in from reference TRBV29-1 and TRBJ1-1): SAVISQKPSRDICQRGTSLTIQCQVDSQVTMMFWYRQQPGQSLTLIATANQGSEATYESGFVIDKFPISRPNLTFSTLTVSNMSPEDSSIYLCSVVPHWGNEAFFGQGTRLTVV.

This sequence joins TRBV6-6 and TRBJ1-1; 7 bases align to TRBD1. Trimming removed 6 bases from V and 2 bases from J; junction bases left unmatched: 6. CDR1 is MNHNY, CDR2 SVGAGI, per germline (reference sequence). This CDR3 is built from 14 residues. The CDR3 sequence: CASSLGQFNTEAFF. The CDR3 nucleotides are TGTGCCAGCAGCCTGGGACAGTTCAACACTGAAGCTTTCTTT.

This clone has a handful of counts. CDR3 loop: CASSDQLNSNQPQHF. Written as DNA, the CDR3 is TGTGCCAGCAGTGATCAGTTAAATAGCAATCAGCCCCAGCATTTT. J is TRBJ1-5 and V is TRBV6-1; D gene uncertain. Germline V gene sequence: CDR1 MNHNS, CDR2 SASEGT. V lost 3 bases, J lost 0 bases, and 9 bases lay in between. This CDR3 region has 15 residues.

About this clone: Different DNA sequences within this sample yield the same CDR3. V is TRBV9 and J is TRBJ1-2, with a possible D match to TRBD1 (6 bases). This CDR3 has 14 residues. The V and J ends lost 0 bases and 2 bases respectively, with 8 bases between them. Germline loops: CDR1 SGDLS, CDR2 YYNGEE. The CDR3 is CASSVATGNYGYTF. CDR3 DNA sequence: TGTGCCAGCAGCGTAGCTACAGGGAACTATGGCTACACCTTC.

This rearrangement joins TRBV5-1 to TRBJ1-1; the D is unclear. This CDR3 is built from 13 residues. Germline V gene sequence: CDR1 SGHRS, CDR2 YFSETQ. The V gene lost 0 bases and the J gene lost 3 bases, with 6 bases spanning the gap. DNA for the CDR3: TGCGCCAGCAGCTTGGGGCGGGACACTGAAGCTTTCTTT. Translation gives CASSLGRDTEAFF. Together with reference TRBV5-1 and TRBJ1-1, the CDR3 gives the full variable domain: KAGVTQTPRYLIKTRGQQVTLSCSPISGHRSVSWYQQTPGQGLQFLFEYFSETQRNKGNFPGRFSGRQFSNSRSEMNVSTLELGDSALYLCASSLGRDTEAFFGQGTRLTVV.

This sequence joins TRBV20-1 and TRBJ1-2; the D gene is possibly TRBD1 (5 bases). The CDR3 spans 11 residues. CDR1 is DFQATT, CDR2 SNEGSKA, per germline (reference sequence). The CDR3 region has the DNA TGCGGGGGGTATGGGGACTATGGCTACACCTTC. It is translated as CGGYGDYGYTF.

The gene calls are TRBV7-9 and TRBJ1-6; D may be TRBD1 (5 bases). The V end was cut by 4 bases, the J end by 5 bases, with 12 bases between. The germline CDR1 and CDR2 sequences are SEHNR and FQNEAQ (reference sequence). CDR3 length: 15 residues. In DNA form, the CDR3 reads TGTGCCAGCAGCTCCTCTGGGACTCATAATTCACCCCTCCACTTT. Translated, it gives CASSSSGTHNSPLHF.

The V gene is TRBV7-3, the J gene TRBJ2-3; possible D gene TRBD2, 6 bases. The CDR3 length is 15 residues. Trimming cost V 6 bases and J 3 bases, with 16 bases left between them. The germline V gene has CDR1 SGHTA and CDR2 FQGTGA. CDR3 DNA sequence: TGTGCCAGCAGTCCCATCGGGGGTGGTACAGATACGCAGTATTTT. Translated, it gives CASSPIGGGTDTQYF.